This T cell receptor beta chain was sequenced during a study of blood T cells in healthy people across ages. Findings and caveats of the study: Long-lived donors carried more naive CD4+ cells and greater diversity than aged donors.

Sample-barcoded 5' priming and a J-beta primer mix drove a second PCR of roughly 6 to 12 cycles. TCRdb used MiXCR to reprocess the 5' RACE reads, holding one entry per CDR3 protein. The table includes more than 1,400,000 distinct CDR3 sequences, approximately 40% detected once. This clonotype came up a few times. The antigen is not known. The CDR3 consists of 17 residues. J gave up 0 bases and V 4 bases, and 9 bases lay outside the gene matches. Germline V CDR1 and CDR2: DFQATT, SNEGSKA (reference sequence). V is TRBV20-1 and J is TRBJ2-3; 11 positions match TRBD2. The TCR sequence derives from a woman younger than 30 in good health. The sequenced material came from blood. The CDR3, as DNA: TGCAGTGCTACCTCACTAGCGGGAGAAGGCAGCACAGATACGCAGTATTTT. It translates to CSATSLAGEGSTDTQYF.